This record looks at one TCR beta chain sequence and its context. Every TCR library consumed around 4,000 ng of total RNA. TCRdb re-called the 5' RACE reads; one entry per CDR3 protein, DNA not given. The listing records around 450,000 distinct CDR3 sequences. This CDR3 comprises 15 residues. The germline gives CDR1 LGHDT, CDR2 YNNKEL (reference sequence). This sample stems from a study of monozygotic twins with inflammatory bowel disease. This clonotype originated in a human donor with ulcerative colitis or Crohn's disease, or a healthy co-twin of an affected twin (not recorded which). The genes are TRBV3-1 and TRBJ2-2; TCRdb's D call, TRBD2, is unchecked because there is no DNA. Sequenced sample: blood. The CDR3 sequence: CASSNRDSGTGELFF.